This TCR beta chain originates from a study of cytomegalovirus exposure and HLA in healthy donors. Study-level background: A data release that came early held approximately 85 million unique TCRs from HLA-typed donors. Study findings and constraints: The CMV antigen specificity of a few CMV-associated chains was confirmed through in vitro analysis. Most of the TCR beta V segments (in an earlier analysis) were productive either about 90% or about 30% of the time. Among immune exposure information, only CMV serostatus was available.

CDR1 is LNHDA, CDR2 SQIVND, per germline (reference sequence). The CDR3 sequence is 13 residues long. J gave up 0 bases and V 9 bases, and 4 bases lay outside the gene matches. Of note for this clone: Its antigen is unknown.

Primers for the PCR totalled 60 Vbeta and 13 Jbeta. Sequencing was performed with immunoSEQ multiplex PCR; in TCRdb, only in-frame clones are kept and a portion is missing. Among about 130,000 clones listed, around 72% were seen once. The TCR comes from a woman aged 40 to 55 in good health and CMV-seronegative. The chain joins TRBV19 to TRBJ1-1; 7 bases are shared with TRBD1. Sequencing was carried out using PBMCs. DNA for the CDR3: TGTGCCAGCCGGGACAGCATGAACACTGAAGCTTTCTTT. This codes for CASRDSMNTEAFF.